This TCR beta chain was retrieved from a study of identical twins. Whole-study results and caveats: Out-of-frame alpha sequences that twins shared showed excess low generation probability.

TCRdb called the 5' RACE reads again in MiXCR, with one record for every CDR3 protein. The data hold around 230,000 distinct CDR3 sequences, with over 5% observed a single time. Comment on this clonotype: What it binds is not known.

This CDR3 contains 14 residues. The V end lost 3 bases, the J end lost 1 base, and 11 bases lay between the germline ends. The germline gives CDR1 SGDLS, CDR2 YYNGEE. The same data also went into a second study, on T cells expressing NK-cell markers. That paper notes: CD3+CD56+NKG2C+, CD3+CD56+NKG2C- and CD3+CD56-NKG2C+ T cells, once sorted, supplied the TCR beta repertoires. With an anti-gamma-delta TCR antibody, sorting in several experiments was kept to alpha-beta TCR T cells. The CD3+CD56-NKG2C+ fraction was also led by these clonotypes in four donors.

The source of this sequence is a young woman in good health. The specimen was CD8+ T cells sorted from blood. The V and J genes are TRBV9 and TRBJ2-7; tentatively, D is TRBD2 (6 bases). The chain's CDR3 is CASSAGVGSYEQYF. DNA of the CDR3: TGTGCCAGCAGCGCGGGGGTTGGGTCCTACGAGCAGTACTTC.